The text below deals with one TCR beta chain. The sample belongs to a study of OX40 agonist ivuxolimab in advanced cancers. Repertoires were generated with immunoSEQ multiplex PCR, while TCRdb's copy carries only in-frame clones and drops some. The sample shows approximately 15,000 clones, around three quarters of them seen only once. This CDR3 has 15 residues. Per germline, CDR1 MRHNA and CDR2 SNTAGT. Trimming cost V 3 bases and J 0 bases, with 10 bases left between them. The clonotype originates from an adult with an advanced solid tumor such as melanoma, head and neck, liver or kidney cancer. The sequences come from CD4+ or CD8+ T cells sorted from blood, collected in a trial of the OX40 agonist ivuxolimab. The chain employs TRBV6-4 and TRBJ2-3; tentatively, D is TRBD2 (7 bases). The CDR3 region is CASSEGGLSTDTQYF. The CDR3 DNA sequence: TGTGCCAGCAGTGAGGGGGGGCTTAGCACAGATACGCAGTATTTT.